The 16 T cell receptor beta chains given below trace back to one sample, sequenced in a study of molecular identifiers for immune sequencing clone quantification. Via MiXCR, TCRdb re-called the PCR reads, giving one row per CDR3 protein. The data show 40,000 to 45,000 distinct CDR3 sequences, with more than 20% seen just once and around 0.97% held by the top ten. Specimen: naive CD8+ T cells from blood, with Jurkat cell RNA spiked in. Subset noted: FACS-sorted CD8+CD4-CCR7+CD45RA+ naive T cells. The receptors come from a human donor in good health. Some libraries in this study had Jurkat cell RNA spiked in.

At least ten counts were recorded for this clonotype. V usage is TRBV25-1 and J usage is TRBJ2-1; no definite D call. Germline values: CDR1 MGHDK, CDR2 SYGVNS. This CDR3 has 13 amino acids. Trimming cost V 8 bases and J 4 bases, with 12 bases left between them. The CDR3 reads CASVADPYNEQFF. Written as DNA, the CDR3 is TGTGCCAGCGTGGCGGACCCTTACAATGAGCAGTTCTTC.

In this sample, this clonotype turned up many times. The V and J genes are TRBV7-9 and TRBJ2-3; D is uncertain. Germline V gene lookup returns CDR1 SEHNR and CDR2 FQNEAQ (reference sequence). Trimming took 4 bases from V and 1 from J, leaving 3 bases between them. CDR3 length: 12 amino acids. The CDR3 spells CASSSGTDTQYF. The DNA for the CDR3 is TGTGCCAGCAGCTCCGGCACAGATACGCAGTATTTT. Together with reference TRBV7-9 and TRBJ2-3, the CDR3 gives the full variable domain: DTGVSQNPRHKITKRGQNVTFRCDPISEHNRLYWYRQTLGQGPEFLTYFQNEAQLEKSRLLSDRFSAERPKGSFSTLEIQRTEQGDSAMYLCASSSGTDTQYFGPGTRLTVL.

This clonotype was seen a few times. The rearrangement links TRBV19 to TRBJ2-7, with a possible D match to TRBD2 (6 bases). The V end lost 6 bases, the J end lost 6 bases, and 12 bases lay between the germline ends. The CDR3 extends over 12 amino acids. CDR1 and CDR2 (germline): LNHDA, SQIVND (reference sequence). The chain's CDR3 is CASSLLGLEQYF. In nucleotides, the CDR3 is TGTGCCAGTAGCCTGCTGGGACTCGAGCAGTACTTC.

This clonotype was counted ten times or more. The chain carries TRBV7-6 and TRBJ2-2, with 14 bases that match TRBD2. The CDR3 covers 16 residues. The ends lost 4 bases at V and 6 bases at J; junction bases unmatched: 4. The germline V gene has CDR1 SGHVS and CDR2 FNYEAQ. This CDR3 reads CASSSGLAGGPGELFF. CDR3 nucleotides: TGTGCCAGCAGCTCCGGACTAGCGGGAGGCCCCGGGGAGCTGTTTTTT. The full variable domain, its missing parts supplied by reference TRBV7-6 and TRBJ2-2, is GAGVSQSPRYKVTKRGQDVALRCDPISGHVSLYWYRQALGQGPEFLTYFNYEAQQDKSGLPNDRFSAERPEGSISTLTIQRTEQRDSAMYRCASSSGLAGGPGELFFGEGSRLTVL.

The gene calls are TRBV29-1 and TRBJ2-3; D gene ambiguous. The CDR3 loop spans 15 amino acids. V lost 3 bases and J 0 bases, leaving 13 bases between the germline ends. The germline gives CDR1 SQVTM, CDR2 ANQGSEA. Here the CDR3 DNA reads TGCAGCGTTGAGTGGATGAGTAGGAGCACAGATACGCAGTATTTT. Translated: CSVEWMSRSTDTQYF.

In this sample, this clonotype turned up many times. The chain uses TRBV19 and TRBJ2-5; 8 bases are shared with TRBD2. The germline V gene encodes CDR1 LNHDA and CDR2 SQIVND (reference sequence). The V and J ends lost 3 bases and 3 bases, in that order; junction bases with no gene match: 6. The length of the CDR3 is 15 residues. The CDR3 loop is CASSIGGTRKETQYF. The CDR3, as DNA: TGTGCCAGTAGTATCGGGGGGACTAGAAAAGAGACCCAGTACTTC. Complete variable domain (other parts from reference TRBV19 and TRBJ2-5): DGGITQSPKYLFRKEGQNVTLSCEQNLNHDAMYWYRQDPGQGLRLIYYSQIVNDFQKGDIAEGYSVSREKKESFPLTVTSAQKNPTAFYLCASSIGGTRKETQYFGPGTRLLVL.

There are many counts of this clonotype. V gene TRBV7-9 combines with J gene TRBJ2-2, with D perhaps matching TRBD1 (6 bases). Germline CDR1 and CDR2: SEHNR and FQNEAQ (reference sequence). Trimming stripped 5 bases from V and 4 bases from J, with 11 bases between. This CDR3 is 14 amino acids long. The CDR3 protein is CASSPGTRTGELFF. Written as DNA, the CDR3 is TGTGCCAGCAGCCCCGGGACACGCACCGGGGAGCTGTTTTTT.

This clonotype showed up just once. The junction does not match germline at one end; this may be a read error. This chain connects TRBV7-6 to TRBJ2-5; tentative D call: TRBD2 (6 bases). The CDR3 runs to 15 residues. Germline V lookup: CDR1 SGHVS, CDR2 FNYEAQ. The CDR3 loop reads CASRSRLGAQAPPSF. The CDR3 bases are TGTGCCAGCCGCTCCCGACTAGGGGCCCAAGCGCCCCCGTCCTTC.

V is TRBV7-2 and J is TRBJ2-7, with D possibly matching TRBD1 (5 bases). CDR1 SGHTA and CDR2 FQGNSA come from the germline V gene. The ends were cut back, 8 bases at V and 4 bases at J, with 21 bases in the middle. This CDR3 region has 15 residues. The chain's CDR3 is CASRVETDAIYEQYF. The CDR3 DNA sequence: TGTGCCAGCCGGGTAGAGACAGATGCTATATACGAGCAGTACTTC.

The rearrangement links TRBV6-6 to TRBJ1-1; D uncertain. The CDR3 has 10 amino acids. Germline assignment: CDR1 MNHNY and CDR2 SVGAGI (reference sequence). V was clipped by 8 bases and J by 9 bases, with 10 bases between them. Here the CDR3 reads CASQDGKAFF. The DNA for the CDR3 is TGTGCCAGCCAGGACGGTAAAGCTTTCTTT.

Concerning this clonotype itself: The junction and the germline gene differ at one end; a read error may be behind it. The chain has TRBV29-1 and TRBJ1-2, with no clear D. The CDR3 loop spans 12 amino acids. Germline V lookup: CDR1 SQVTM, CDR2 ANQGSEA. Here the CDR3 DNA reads TGCGGCGTCCCCGAGGGAGGGTATGGCTACACCTTC. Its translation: CGVPEGGYGYTF.

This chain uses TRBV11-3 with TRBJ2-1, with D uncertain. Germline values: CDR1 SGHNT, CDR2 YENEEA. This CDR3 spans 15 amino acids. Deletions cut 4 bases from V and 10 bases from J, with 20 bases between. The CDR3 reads CASSSKLTTMSEQFF. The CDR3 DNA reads TGTGCCAGCAGCTCAAAACTTACAACAATGAGCGAGCAGTTCTTC.

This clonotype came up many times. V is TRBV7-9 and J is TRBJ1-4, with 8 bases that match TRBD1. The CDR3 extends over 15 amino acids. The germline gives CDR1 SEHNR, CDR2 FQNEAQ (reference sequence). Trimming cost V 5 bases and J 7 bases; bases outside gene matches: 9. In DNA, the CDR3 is TGTGCCAGCAGCAATCCCAGGACAGGGAGTGAAAAACTGTTTTTT. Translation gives CASSNPRTGSEKLFF.

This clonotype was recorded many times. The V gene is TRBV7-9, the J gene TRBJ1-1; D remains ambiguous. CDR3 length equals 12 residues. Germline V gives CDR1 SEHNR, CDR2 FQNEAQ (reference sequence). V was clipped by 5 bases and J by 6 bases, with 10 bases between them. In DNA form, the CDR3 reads TGTGCCAGCAGCCCCCCCCGACCTGAAGCTTTCTTT. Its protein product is CASSPPRPEAFF. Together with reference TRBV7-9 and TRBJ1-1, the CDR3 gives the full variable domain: DTGVSQNPRHKITKRGQNVTFRCDPISEHNRLYWYRQTLGQGPEFLTYFQNEAQLEKSRLLSDRFSAERPKGSFSTLEIQRTEQGDSAMYLCASSPPRPEAFFGQGTRLTVV.

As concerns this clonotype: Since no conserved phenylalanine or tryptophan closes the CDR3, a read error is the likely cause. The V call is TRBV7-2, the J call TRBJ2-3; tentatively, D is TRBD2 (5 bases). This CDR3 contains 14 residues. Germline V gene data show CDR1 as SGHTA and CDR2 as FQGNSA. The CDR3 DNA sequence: TGTGCCCGCAGCTTAGTTGGCGGGTCAGATACGCAGTATTCT. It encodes CARSLVGGSDTQYS.

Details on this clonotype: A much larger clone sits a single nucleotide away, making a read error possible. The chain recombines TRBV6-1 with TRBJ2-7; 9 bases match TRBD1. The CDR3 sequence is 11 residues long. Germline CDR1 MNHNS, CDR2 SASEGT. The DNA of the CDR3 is TGTGCCAGTGGGACAGGGAATGAGCGGTACTTC. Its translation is CASGTGNERYF.